Presented here are 21 T cell receptor beta chains from one specimen sequenced in a study of PD-L1 blockade in urothelial cancer. The assay was immunoSEQ multiplex PCR, and TCRdb's table has in-frame clones only and misses some. Seen here are about 88,000 clones, 90% to 95% observed once, and the top ten hold over 8.5%. The source was PBMCs, collected around atezolizumab (anti-PD-L1) treatment. The receptors were gathered from a man aged 55 to 69 with urothelial cancer.

A few counts support this clone. The J gene is TRBJ2-3, the V gene TRBV7-2; D gene unclear. Germline V gene data show CDR1 as SGHTA and CDR2 as FQGNSA. This CDR3 region has 11 residues. V lost 5 bases, J lost 7 bases, and 7 bases lay in between. CDR3 loop: CASSTTNTQYF. CDR3 nucleotide sequence: TGTGCCAGCAGCACGACAAATACGCAGTATTTT.

The chain uses TRBV5-1 and TRBJ2-3, with 7 bases lining up with TRBD2. V lost 4 bases to trimming and J lost 5 bases; unmatched junction nucleotides: 7. Germline CDR1 SGHRS, CDR2 YFSETQ. The CDR3 contains 14 residues. The chain's CDR3 is CASSPAGSGDTQYF. As DNA, the CDR3 is TGCGCCAGCAGCCCAGCGGGGAGCGGAGATACGCAGTATTTT.

This sequence joins TRBV11-3 and TRBJ2-3, with D tentatively TRBD1 (6 bases). The ends were cut back, 3 bases at V and 0 bases at J, with 16 bases in the middle. Germline CDR1 reads SGHNT; CDR2 reads YENEEA. The CDR3 extends over 17 amino acids. CDR3 residues: CASSFHEGTTSTDTQYF. The CDR3 nucleotides are TGTGCCAGCAGCTTCCACGAGGGGACAACAAGCACAGATACGCAGTATTTT.

A single count supports this clone. This chain joins TRBV7-2 and TRBJ2-1; TRBD2 matches 9 bases. CDR1 SGHTA and CDR2 FQGNSA come from the germline V gene. The CDR3 loop spans 16 amino acids. Trimming cost V 5 bases and J 4 bases; bases outside gene matches: 9. The DNA of the CDR3 is TGTGCCAGCAGCCCCGAACAGCGGGGGGCGTACAATGAGCAGTTCTTC. This gives the protein CASSPEQRGAYNEQFF.

The table lists this clone with a few counts. The chain is built from TRBV4-2 and TRBJ2-7, with 8 bases fitting TRBD1. Germline V gives CDR1 LGHNA, CDR2 YNFKEQ. J lost 5 bases, V lost 1 base, and 10 bases had no gene match. The CDR3 spans 16 residues. The CDR3 loop reads CASSQVDRTGSNEQYF. CDR3 DNA sequence: TGTGCCAGCAGCCAAGTAGATCGGACAGGGTCCAACGAGCAGTACTTC.

This chain links TRBV5-6 with TRBJ2-7; 7 bases agree with TRBD1. Germline V CDR1 and CDR2: SGHDT, YYEEEE. This CDR3 is 14 amino acids long. Trimming took 2 bases from V and 3 from J; bases not matched to a gene: 5. The CDR3 loop is CASSLRAGGYEQYF. CDR3 bases: TGTGCCAGCAGCTTAAGGGCAGGGGGCTACGAGCAGTACTTC.

The CDR3 DNA reads as TGCGCCAGCAGCATGGGACTAGCGGGAGTGGGTCAAGAGACCCAGTACTTC. The encoded protein is CASSMGLAGVGQETQYF. The V and J genes are TRBV5-1 and TRBJ2-5; the match to TRBD2 covers 14 bases. The CDR3 is 17 amino acids. Germline V gene data show CDR1 as SGHRS and CDR2 as YFSETQ. V trimming: 4 bases; J trimming: 2 bases; junction bases outside the gene matches: 7.

V usage is TRBV11-2 and J usage is TRBJ2-5; 7 bases agree with TRBD2. CDR1 SGHAT and CDR2 FQNNGV come from the germline V gene. The CDR3 is made up of 14 amino acids. V lost 6 bases to trimming and J lost 0 bases; unmatched junction nucleotides: 4. The CDR3 is CASSGGGNQETQYF. CDR3 coding DNA: TGTGCCAGCAGTGGCGGGGGAAACCAAGAGACCCAGTACTTC.

The chain carries TRBV6-6 and TRBJ1-5; a possible D gene is TRBD1 (6 bases). Germline V gene data show CDR1 as MNHNY and CDR2 as SVGAGI (reference sequence). The CDR3 sequence is 13 residues long. V was pared by 6 bases and J by 5 bases, with 11 bases between. Written as DNA, the CDR3 is TGTGCCAGCAGCAGGACAGTCGATCAGCCCCAGCATTTT. Protein: CASSRTVDQPQHF.

This chain joins TRBV19 and TRBJ1-5; 7 bases map to TRBD1. Germline V lookup: CDR1 LNHDA, CDR2 SQIVND (reference sequence). The CDR3 extends over 13 amino acids. Losses at the gene ends were 6 bases for V and 3 bases for J; bases not matched to a gene: 2. CDR3 amino acids: CASRGQFNQPQHF. As DNA, the CDR3 is TGTGCCAGTAGGGGACAGTTCAATCAGCCCCAGCATTTT.

This clone was detected only once. The chain combines TRBV2 with TRBJ2-1; maybe TRBD2 (6 bases). The V end lost 3 bases, the J end lost 3 bases, and 15 bases lay between the germline ends. CDR1 SNHLY and CDR2 FYNNEI come from the germline V gene. This CDR3 has 16 residues. Here the CDR3 DNA reads TGTGCCAGCAGTGACCGTACAGCGGGCCTCTACAATGAGCAGTTCTTC. Protein product: CASSDRTAGLYNEQFF.

The chain carries TRBV6-1 and TRBJ2-3; weak D call: TRBD1 (6 bases). CDR3 length equals 13 residues. Trimming cost V 6 bases and J 6 bases, with 13 bases left between them. Germline V gene data show CDR1 as MNHNS and CDR2 as SASEGT. CDR3 protein: CASSNRDRDTQYF. CDR3 sequence (DNA): TGTGCCAGCAGCAACAGGGATCGGGATACGCAGTATTTT.

J is TRBJ2-1 and V is TRBV5-1; D might be TRBD1 (6 bases). Germline-derived CDR1 and CDR2 are SGHRS and YFSETQ. The CDR3 has 17 amino acids. Trimming stripped 0 bases from V and 5 bases from J, with 18 bases between. CDR3 nucleotide sequence: TGCGCCAGCAGCTTGGTTCTATCAGGGGATTTGAACAATGAGCAGTTCTTC. Its translation: CASSLVLSGDLNNEQFF.

The V and J genes are TRBV5-1 and TRBJ2-7; D is perhaps TRBD1 (6 bases). V lost 4 bases and J lost 5, with 16 bases in between. This CDR3 region has 14 residues. CDR1 SGHRS and CDR2 YFSETQ come from the germline V gene. In DNA, the CDR3 is TGCGCCAGCAGCCTAGGACAGAGCCAGAACGAGCAGTACTTC. This sequence encodes CASSLGQSQNEQYF.

The rearrangement joins TRBV9 to TRBJ2-2; 8 bases line up with TRBD1. The CDR3 extends over 13 amino acids. Per germline, CDR1 SGDLS and CDR2 YYNGEE. V lost 3 bases, J lost 7 bases, and 2 bases stayed unmatched. The CDR3 DNA reads as TGTGCCAGCAGCGCGACAGGGGTCGGGGAGCTGTTTTTT. Protein sequence: CASSATGVGELFF.

The rearrangement uses TRBV9 and TRBJ2-5; D possibly corresponds to TRBD2 (5 bases). Looked up from germline, CDR1 is SGDLS and CDR2 is YYNGEE. V was clipped by 4 bases and J by 0 bases, with 13 bases between them. The CDR3 covers 15 residues. The CDR3 region is CASSNLGLNQETQYF. CDR3 sequence (DNA): TGTGCCAGCAGCAACCTAGGACTCAACCAAGAGACCCAGTACTTC.

V gene TRBV7-2 combines with J gene TRBJ2-5; 9 bases fit TRBD2. Losses at the gene ends were 1 base for V and 7 bases for J; bases not matched to a gene: 13. The V gene's germline CDR1 is SGHTA and CDR2 FQGNSA. The CDR3 totals 17 residues. CDR3 sequence reads: CASSLVSWRGGQGTQYF. For the CDR3, the DNA is TGTGCCAGCAGCTTAGTTTCGTGGCGGGGGGGCCAGGGGACCCAGTACTTC.

This chain connects TRBV10-3 to TRBJ1-1, with a tentative D call TRBD1 (6 bases). V was trimmed by 6 bases and J by 6 bases, leaving 8 bases between them. The CDR3 covers 11 residues. The V gene's germline CDR1 is ENHRY and CDR2 SYGVKD. CDR3 DNA: TGTGCCATCAGACAGGGATCTGAAGCTTTCTTT. Translating it yields CAIRQGSEAFF.

CDR3 region: CASSQAGVLNSPLHF. The CDR3, as DNA: TGCGCCAGCAGCCAAGCGGGGGTTTTAAATTCACCCCTCCACTTT. This chain uses TRBV4-1 with TRBJ1-6; D is possibly TRBD1 (5 bases). V lost 1 base, J lost 7 bases, and 11 bases lay in between. Germline V CDR1 and CDR2: MGHRA, YSYEKL. The CDR3 contains 15 residues.

This chain connects TRBV7-2 to TRBJ2-1, with TRBD2 identical over 7 bases. Germline loops: CDR1 SGHTA, CDR2 FQGNSA. The J segment lost 7 bases and the V segment lost 1 base, leaving 1 base of the junction unmatched. The CDR3 covers 13 residues. CDR3 DNA sequence: TGTGCCAGCAGCTTAGACGGGAGGAATGAGCAGTTCTTC. Protein product: CASSLDGRNEQFF. The whole variable domain, remainder taken from reference TRBV7-2 and TRBJ2-1, is GAGVSQSPSNKVTEKGKDVELRCDPISGHTALYWYRQSLGQGLEFLIYFQGNSAPDKSGLPSDRFSAERTGGSVSTLTIQRTQQEDSAVYLCASSLDGRNEQFFGPGTRLTVL.

The chain recombines TRBV6-5 with TRBJ1-2; maybe TRBD1 (5 bases). V dropped 2 bases and J dropped 3 bases, with 10 bases sitting between them. The CDR3 contains 14 residues. Germline V CDR1 and CDR2: MNHEY, SVGAGI. In DNA, the CDR3 is TGTGCCAGCAGTTACCGACAGACTTACTATGGCTACACCTTC. Its translation: CASSYRQTYYGYTF.